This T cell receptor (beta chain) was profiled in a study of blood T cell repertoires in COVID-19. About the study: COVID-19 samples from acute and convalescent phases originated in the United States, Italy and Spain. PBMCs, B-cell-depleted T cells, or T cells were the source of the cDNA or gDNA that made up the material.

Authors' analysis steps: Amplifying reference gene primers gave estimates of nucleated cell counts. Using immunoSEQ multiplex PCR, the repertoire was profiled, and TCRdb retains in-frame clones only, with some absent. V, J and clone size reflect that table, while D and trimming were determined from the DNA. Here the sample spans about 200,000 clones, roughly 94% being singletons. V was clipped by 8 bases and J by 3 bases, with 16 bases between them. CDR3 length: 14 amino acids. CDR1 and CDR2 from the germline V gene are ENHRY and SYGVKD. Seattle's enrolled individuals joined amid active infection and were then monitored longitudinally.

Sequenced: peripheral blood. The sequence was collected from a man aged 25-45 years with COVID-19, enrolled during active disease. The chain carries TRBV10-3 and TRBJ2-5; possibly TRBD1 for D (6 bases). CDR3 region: CAIGDTPNEETQYF. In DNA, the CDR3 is TGTGCCATCGGGGACACTCCAAATGAAGAGACCCAGTACTTC.